This T cell receptor (beta chain) is drawn from a study of T-cell reconstitution after alpha-beta-depleted transplantation in children. This clonotype was detected only a few times. Using unique molecular identifiers, the investigators prepared the TCRbeta library. Via MiXCR, TCRdb re-called the PCR reads, giving one row per CDR3 protein. There are approximately 400,000 distinct CDR3 sequences in the sample; under 13% occur only once, and 4.5% to 6.5% lies in the top ten. Trimming removed 1 base from V and 6 bases from J; junction bases left unmatched: 6. There are 15 residues in the CDR3. Per the germline V gene, CDR1 is SGHRS and CDR2 is YFSETQ.

The sequences come from PBMCs from the stem cell graft donor, collected from the stem cell graft. The TCR originated in a human donor who donated a stem cell graft to a child with acute myeloid leukemia. This chain uses TRBV5-1 with TRBJ2-1; 8 bases fit TRBD1. CDR3 coding DNA: TGCGCCAGCAGCTTGCGGACAGGGCCTTCCAATGAGCAGTTCTTC. Its protein product is CASSLRTGPSNEQFF.